These T cell receptor beta chains were read from a single sample in a study of T cell responses to AZD1222 COVID-19 vaccine. Repertoires were generated with immunoSEQ multiplex PCR, while TCRdb's copy carries only in-frame clones and drops some. Altogether about 97,000 clones are present, roughly 90% being singletons, with the ten largest covering approximately 7%. Sequences were derived from peripheral blood, sampled on day 0 of AZD1222 vaccination. The receptors were gathered from an adult in good health. The CDR3 runs from the conserved cysteine through the conserved F or W. Each record gives: V gene, D gene, J gene, CDR3 length, clone size, CDR3 protein, CDR3 DNA. D genes are given only for firm matches. Rows give clone size only sometimes, using once, few, many, or a class for an expanded clone.

v_gene: TRBV6-2/TRBV6-3
d_gene: TRBD1
j_gene: TRBJ1-1
len: 15
abundance: NA
CDR3aa: CASSLSSGGGTEAFF
CDR3nt: TGTGCCAGCAGTTTATCTTCAGGGGGGGGCACTGAAGCTTTCTTT

v_gene: TRBV27
d_gene: TRBD1
j_gene: TRBJ1-6
len: 16
abundance: NA
CDR3aa: CASSPRQGSYNSPLHF
CDR3nt: TGTGCCAGCAGTCCTCGACAGGGCTCCTATAATTCACCCCTCCACTTT

v_gene: TRBV6-5
d_gene: TRBD1
j_gene: TRBJ2-3
len: 14
abundance: NA
CDR3aa: CASSQQGAPDTQYF
CDR3nt: TGTGCCAGCAGCCAACAGGGGGCCCCAGATACGCAGTATTTT

v_gene: TRBV6-2/TRBV6-3
d_gene: TRBD2
j_gene: TRBJ2-7
len: 18
abundance: NA
CDR3aa: CASSYSVPSGRAMDEQYF
CDR3nt: TGTGCCAGCAGTTACTCAGTCCCTAGCGGGAGGGCGATGGACGAGCAGTACTTC

v_gene: TRBV19
d_gene: TRBD1
j_gene: TRBJ1-2
len: 16
abundance: NA
CDR3aa: CASSSLGQGAFGGYTF
CDR3nt: TGTGCCAGTAGTAGCCTCGGACAGGGGGCGTTCGGTGGCTACACCTTC

v_gene: TRBV5-1
d_gene: NA
j_gene: TRBJ1-1
len: 13
abundance: NA
CDR3aa: CASSLLYNTEAFF
CDR3nt: TGCGCCAGCAGCTTGCTCTATAACACTGAAGCTTTCTTT

v_gene: TRBV7-8
d_gene: NA
j_gene: TRBJ1-5
len: 15
abundance: NA
CDR3aa: CASSLSSVDHQPQHF
CDR3nt: TGTGCCAGCAGCTTATCGTCGGTCGACCATCAGCCCCAGCATTTT

v_gene: TRBV24-1
d_gene: NA
j_gene: TRBJ1-5
len: 12
abundance: once
CDR3aa: CATSDHTREKHF
CDR3nt: TGTGCCACCAGTGACCATACAAGGGAAAAGCATTTT

v_gene: TRBV4-2
d_gene: NA
j_gene: TRBJ1-5
len: 15
abundance: once
CDR3aa: CASSPHEDANQPQHF
CDR3nt: TGTGCCAGCAGCCCCCATGAGGACGCAAATCAGCCCCAGCATTTT

v_gene: TRBV29-1
d_gene: NA
j_gene: TRBJ2-7
len: 13
abundance: NA
CDR3aa: CSVSLNYPYEQYF
CDR3nt: TGCAGCGTGTCCTTGAACTACCCCTACGAGCAGTACTTC

v_gene: TRBV27
d_gene: NA
j_gene: TRBJ2-7
len: 14
abundance: NA
CDR3aa: CASSLSGGGYEQYF
CDR3nt: TGTGCCAGCAGTTTATCGGGAGGGGGCTACGAGCAGTACTTC

v_gene: TRBV10-3
d_gene: NA
j_gene: TRBJ2-3
len: 15
abundance: NA
CDR3aa: CAISAQRVDTDTQYF
CDR3nt: TGTGCCATCAGTGCTCAGCGGGTGGATACAGATACGCAGTATTTT

v_gene: TRBV9
d_gene: TRBD2
j_gene: TRBJ2-3
len: 15
abundance: NA
CDR3aa: CASSVRASGGDTQYF
CDR3nt: TGTGCCAGCAGCGTAAGGGCTAGCGGCGGGGATACGCAGTATTTT

v_gene: TRBV7-3
d_gene: NA
j_gene: TRBJ1-1
len: 13
abundance: NA
CDR3aa: CASSLQGNTEAFF
CDR3nt: TGTGCCAGCAGCTTACAGGGGAACACTGAAGCTTTCTTT

v_gene: TRBV19
d_gene: NA
j_gene: TRBJ2-3
len: 14
abundance: NA
CDR3aa: CASSATGIRDTQYF
CDR3nt: TGTGCCAGTAGTGCGACAGGCATCAGGGATACGCAGTATTTT

v_gene: TRBV18
d_gene: NA
j_gene: TRBJ1-2
len: 18
abundance: NA
CDR3aa: CASSPLQGVTPTNYGYTF
CDR3nt: TGTGCCAGCTCACCACTACAGGGCGTGACACCTACCAACTATGGCTACACCTTC

v_gene: TRBV4-3
d_gene: NA
j_gene: TRBJ1-2
len: 13
abundance: NA
CDR3aa: CASSQEGSYGYTF
CDR3nt: TGCGCCAGCAGCCAAGAAGGGAGTTATGGCTACACCTTC

v_gene: TRBV28
d_gene: TRBD2
j_gene: TRBJ2-2
len: 15
abundance: NA
CDR3aa: CASSTPGLAVGELFF
CDR3nt: TGTGCCAGCAGTACCCCGGGACTAGCGGTCGGGGAGCTGTTTTTT

v_gene: TRBV12-3/TRBV12-4
d_gene: NA
j_gene: TRBJ1-3
len: 13
abundance: once
CDR3aa: CAIRGEAGNTIYF
CDR3nt: TGTGCCATCCGGGGGGAAGCTGGAAACACCATATATTTT

v_gene: TRBV3-1/TRBV3-2
d_gene: NA
j_gene: TRBJ2-3
len: 14
abundance: NA
CDR3aa: CASTRGAHTDTQYF
CDR3nt: TGTGCCAGCACCAGAGGGGCACACACAGATACGCAGTATTTT

v_gene: TRBV5-1
d_gene: NA
j_gene: TRBJ2-5
len: 16
abundance: NA
CDR3aa: CASSLMAQRTQETQYF
CDR3nt: TGCGCCAGCAGCTTAATGGCCCAGCGAACCCAAGAGACCCAGTACTTC

v_gene: TRBV2
d_gene: NA
j_gene: TRBJ2-7
len: 14
abundance: NA
CDR3aa: CASRLKPAGYEQYF
CDR3nt: TGTGCCAGCAGACTCAAACCCGCCGGCTACGAGCAGTACTTC